This T cell receptor (beta chain) was sequenced during a study of OX40 agonist ivuxolimab in advanced cancers. As for the study in general: Hepatocellular carcinoma, melanoma, renal cell or head and neck cancer was diagnosed in the dose-escalation patients. Findings of the study overall: CD8+ T cells averaged more expanded clones than CD4+. Researchers did not establish what antigens the expanded peripheral T cells target.

TCRdb's copy holds only in-frame clones and misses some; the assay was immunoSEQ multiplex PCR. The sample lists about 99,000 clones, over 75% seen once, with roughly 0.31% in the top ten. In the case of this clone: Its specificity is unknown.

V dropped 9 bases and J dropped 3 bases, with 16 bases sitting between them. Germline loops: CDR1 SGHNT, CDR2 YYREEE (reference sequence). This CDR3 contains 13 residues. Sequencing used CD4+ or CD8+ T cells sorted from blood, obtained in a trial of the OX40 agonist ivuxolimab. This receptor was taken from an adult with an advanced solid tumor such as melanoma, head and neck, liver or kidney cancer. This chain uses TRBV5-4 with TRBJ2-7, with D perhaps matching TRBD2 (7 bases). The CDR3 DNA follows: TGTGCCACAGGGGTGAGCGGGATCTACGAGCAGTACTTC. Translation: CATGVSGIYEQYF. Based on the CDR3 plus reference TRBV5-4 and TRBJ2-7, the full variable domain is ETGVTQSPTHLIKTRGQQVTLRCSSQSGHNTVSWYQQALGQGPQFIFQYYREEENGRGNFPPRFSGLQFPNYSSELNVNALELDDSALYLCATGVSGIYEQYFGPGTRLTVT.